The source of this T cell receptor beta chain is a study of blood T cells in healthy people across ages. Study background: Per every two T cells, about one barcoded beta molecule was captured by template switching.

Then a second PCR, running about 6 to 12 cycles, was carried out with a sample-barcoded 5' primer and a J-beta primer mix. Every cDNA molecule bore a tag from a template-switch adaptor containing 12 random nucleotides. One entry per CDR3 protein results from TCRdb running MiXCR on the 5' RACE reads. The profile shows 540,000 or so distinct CDR3 sequences, about 25% of them singletons. V lost 6 bases to trimming and J lost 0 bases, with 9 bases between them. The CDR3 consists of 14 residues. Germline values: CDR1 KGHSH, CDR2 LQKENI. This clonotype was seen a few times. The same specimen was also included in a second study, on T cells of mothers and their children.

The receptor was isolated from a boy aged 5 to 17 in good health. Sequenced material: blood. The V and J genes are TRBV18 and TRBJ1-5; possibly TRBD1 for D (5 bases). CDR3 amino acids: CASSLTVSNQPQHF. The CDR3 coding sequence is TGTGCCAGCTCTTTGACAGTTAGCAATCAGCCCCAGCATTTT.